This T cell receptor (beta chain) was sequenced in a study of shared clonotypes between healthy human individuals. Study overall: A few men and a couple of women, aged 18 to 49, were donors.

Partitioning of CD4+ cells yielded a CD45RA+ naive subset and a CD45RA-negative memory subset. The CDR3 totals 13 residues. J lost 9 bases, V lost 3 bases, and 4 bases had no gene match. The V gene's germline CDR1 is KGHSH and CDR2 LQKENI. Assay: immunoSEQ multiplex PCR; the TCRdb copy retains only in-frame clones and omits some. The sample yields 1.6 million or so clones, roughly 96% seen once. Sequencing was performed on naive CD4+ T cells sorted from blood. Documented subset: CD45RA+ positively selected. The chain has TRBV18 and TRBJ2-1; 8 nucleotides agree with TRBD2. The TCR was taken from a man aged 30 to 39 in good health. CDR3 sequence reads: CASSPGLAGEQFF. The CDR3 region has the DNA TGTGCCAGCTCACCCGGACTAGCAGGTGAGCAGTTCTTC. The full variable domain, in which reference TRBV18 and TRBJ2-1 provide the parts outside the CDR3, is NAGVMQNPRHLVRRRGQEARLRCSPMKGHSHVYWYRQLPEEGLKFMVYLQKENIIDESGMPKERFSAEFPKEGPSILRIQQVVRGDSAAYFCASSPGLAGEQFFGPGTRLTVL.